This TCR beta chain is drawn from a study of blood T cell repertoires in COVID-19 (dated by TCRdb to the early 2020s). About the investigation overall: Samples from collaborators originated in the United States, Italy and Spain and spanned both the acute and convalescent phases of COVID-19. The prospective study material was composed of cDNA or gDNA derived from T cells, B-cell-depleted T cells, or PBMCs. Deeply sampled blood TCRbeta repertoires from subjects exposed to, actively infected with, or recovered from COVID-19 were included in the dataset. A freely available public database, intended as a resource for researchers studying the immune response to SARS-CoV-2, is where the repertoires were released. The samples were drawn from two sources: the first 160 participants of the ongoing ImmuneRACE study, and fewer than 1,500 subjects contributed by 6 global collaborators. The sample metadata nearly always contained a de-identified subject ID, COVID-19 status, age in years and sex. Where available, HLA class I and class II types were obtained from metadata supplied by the sample provider rather than from assay-based typing.

The immunoSEQ Assay, a bias-controlled multiplex PCR, was used to amplify TCRbeta CDR3 regions from genomic DNA. Per the source publication's procedure: Within the assay, amplification of reference gene primers was used to estimate how many nucleated cells each sample contained. To quantify the absolute abundance of each unique TCRbeta CDR3 rearrangement, sequence reads were collapsed and filtered. For each sample, productive Simpson clonality was calculated by taking the square root of Simpson's diversity index across productive rearrangements. TCRdb carries this immuneACCESS record with in-frame sequences only. Its versions omit some clonotypes, under half of them owing to an unresolved V gene in the studies checked, with the rest unexplained. V and J calls and clone size are given by that table; D and trimming were obtained from the DNA. This sample is represented by about 480,000 clones; 80% to 90% of them were singletons. Together, the top ten hold roughly 0.92% of the sample.

Broader findings and caveats from the paper: The amount of clinical and demographic metadata varied by source and participant and was provided uncurated.

On this clone: Its antigen is unknown. No much larger clone exists at a distance of one base, and base qualities are not known.

In Seattle, one collaborating source enrolled patients while the infection was active and tracked those patients longitudinally over the course of disease. Each collaborating institution followed its own protocols to collect whole blood in K2EDTA tubes. For TCRbeta analysis, collaborator samples were shipped as frozen whole blood, as isolated PBMCs, or as DNA extracted from either sample type. After removal of 7 bases from V and 1 base from J, the junction retains 6 bases not matched to a gene. Taken from the germline V gene (reference sequence), the CDR1 and CDR2 loops are MNHEY and SMNVEV. Inclusive of the bounding cysteine and phenylalanine, the CDR3 is 15 residues long. Only the CDR3 DNA is retained, 45 bases long and in frame from the first base.

The sequence was obtained from a man aged 18 to 30 with COVID-19, enrolled during active disease. Sample: peripheral blood. The V gene is TRBV27 and the J gene is TRBJ1-1; the junction holds 10 bases that match TRBD1. The CDR3 corresponds to CASTRDRGSNTEAFF. DNA sequence: TGTGCCAGCACTCGGGACAGGGGCTCGAACACTGAAGCTTTCTTT.